This T cell receptor (beta chain) was sequenced during a study of OX40 agonist ivuxolimab in advanced cancers. Study background: Across the patients, intravenous ivuxolimab was delivered every 2 weeks at 0.01 to 10 mg/kg. Study-wide results and caveats: The CD4+ and CD8+ T cells in the blood had expanded clonally by week 6 at 0.1 to 3.0 mg/kg.

Comments on this clone: Its antigen is not known.

The data were produced by immunoSEQ multiplex PCR, yet TCRdb's version contains in-frame clones alone and is incomplete. The table has around 47,000 clones, 80% seen once. The CDR3 sequence is 14 residues long. Germline-derived CDR1 and CDR2 are MRHNA and SNTAGT. V lost 4 bases, J lost 6 bases, and 3 bases stayed unmatched. The specimen comprised CD4+ or CD8+ T cells sorted from blood, sampled in a trial of the OX40 agonist ivuxolimab. The chain links TRBV6-4 to TRBJ1-6; 7 nucleotides match TRBD1. This TCR was sampled from an adult with an advanced solid tumor such as melanoma, head and neck, liver or kidney cancer. The CDR3 bases are TGTGCCAGCAGTGCGAGGGGGCTTAATTCACCCCTCCACTTT. Its protein product is CASSARGLNSPLHF.